The 9 T cell receptor beta chains below all came from one sample that was sequenced in a study of regulatory T cells in long-lasting Graves disease. iRepertoire HTBI primers and Arm-PCR of CDR3 regions built TCR beta libraries. TCRdb processed the multiplex PCR reads anew with MiXCR; each CDR3 protein has one entry. The sample consists of 300,000 or so distinct CDR3 sequences, roughly a fifth of them appearing once. As to time point: persistent/refractory GD, antithyroid drugs over 5 years with positive TRAb. There was RNA extracted from PBMCs, and the TCR library was made from it. The source material was peripheral blood mononuclear cells (PBMCs), sampled when the disease was refractory, from a patient treated with antithyroid drugs. The receptor set was obtained from a female donor with Graves disease.

This clonotype was recorded at least ten times. This chain connects TRBV30 to TRBJ1-2, with a possible D match to TRBD1 (6 bases). V lost 4 bases, J lost 0 bases, and 12 bases lay in between. The CDR3 loop spans 14 amino acids. Germline V gene lookup returns CDR1 GTSNPN and CDR2 SVGIG (reference sequence). DNA of the CDR3: TGTGCCTGGATAGGGGGGGGAGCTAACTATGGCTACACCTTC. Amino acids: CAWIGGGANYGYTF.

This clonotype was detected many times. The chain has TRBV28 and TRBJ1-2; D is unresolved. Looked up from germline, CDR1 is MDHEN and CDR2 is SYDVKM. This CDR3 has 11 residues. Trimming pared 6 bases from V and 7 bases from J, leaving 9 bases between. DNA for the CDR3: TGTGCCAGCAGAAGAGACCCTGGCTACACCTTC. Its protein is CASRRDPGYTF.

This clonotype has a count of ten or more. The chain employs TRBV11-2 and TRBJ1-1; no definite D call. V lost 3 bases, J lost 6 bases, and 8 bases lay in between. CDR1 and CDR2 from the germline V gene are SGHAT and FQNNGV. The CDR3 is 12 residues long. This CDR3 is CASSFTDAEAFF. The CDR3 DNA sequence: TGTGCCAGCAGCTTTACTGACGCTGAAGCTTTCTTT.

This clonotype was seen a handful of times. The genes are TRBV30 and TRBJ2-2; D gene unclear. The CDR3 spans 15 residues. The germline V gene has CDR1 GTSNPN and CDR2 SVGIG (reference sequence). Trimming cost V 5 bases and J 1 base, with 14 bases left between them. The CDR3 loop is CAWLHGALNTGELFF. For the CDR3, the DNA is TGTGCCTGGCTCCACGGAGCCCTGAACACCGGGGAGCTGTTTTTT.

The J gene is TRBJ1-6, the V gene TRBV5-8; D call uncertain. V shed 6 bases and J shed 4 bases, with 17 bases lying between them. The germline gives CDR1 SGHTS, CDR2 YDEGEE. The CDR3 contains 16 residues. CDR3 DNA: TGTGCCAGCACGTCAAGGAGGCGGAAGTATAATTCACCCCTCCACTTT. Translation gives CASTSRRRKYNSPLHF.

This chain connects TRBV7-2 to TRBJ2-2; D call uncertain. Germline V gene data show CDR1 as SGHTA and CDR2 as FQGNSA. Between the trimmed V and J ends, which lost 5 bases and 3 bases, there was a span of 13 bases. The CDR3 sequence is 15 residues long. CDR3 nucleotide sequence: TGTGCCAGCAGCCGTTTGGGCGGCTACACCGGGGAGCTGTTTTTT. It is translated as CASSRLGGYTGELFF.

This clonotype appeared a few times. The CDR3 nucleotides read TGTGCCAGCAGTGACAGGGACTTGGAAGCTTTCTTT. This gives the protein CASSDRDLEAFF. The chain recombines TRBV7-9 with TRBJ1-1, with TRBD1 matching 7 bases. Per the germline V gene, CDR1 is SEHNR and CDR2 is FQNEAQ (reference sequence). The CDR3 has 12 residues. Trimming cost V 6 bases and J 8 bases; bases outside gene matches: 6.

This clonotype came up many times. The chain joins TRBV6-2 or TRBV6-3 to TRBJ1-5, with D uncertain. CDR1 and CDR2 from the germline V gene are MNHEY and SVGEGT. V was trimmed by 0 bases and J by 3 bases, leaving 6 bases between them. The CDR3 runs 14 residues. CDR3: CASSYSDLNQPQHF. For the CDR3, the DNA is TGTGCCAGCAGTTACTCGGACCTCAATCAGCCCCAGCATTTT.

With respect to this clonotype: A junction boundary mismatches the germline segment, possibly from a read error. The genes are TRBV13 and TRBJ2-5; 11 bases align to TRBD2. Per the germline V gene, CDR1 is PRHDT and CDR2 is FYEKMQ (reference sequence). The CDR3 loop spans 16 amino acids. The CDR3 DNA sequence: TGTGCCAGCAGTTTGGGGGGACTAGCGGAACAAGAGACCCGGTACTTC. Translation gives CASSLGGLAEQETRYF. Full variable domain (remainder filled in from reference TRBV13 and TRBJ2-5): AAGVIQSPRHLIKEKRETATLKCYPIPRHDTVYWYQQGPGQDPQFLISFYEKMQSDKGSIPDRFSAQQFSDYHSELNMSSLELGDSALYFCASSLGGLAEQETRYFGPGTRLLVL.